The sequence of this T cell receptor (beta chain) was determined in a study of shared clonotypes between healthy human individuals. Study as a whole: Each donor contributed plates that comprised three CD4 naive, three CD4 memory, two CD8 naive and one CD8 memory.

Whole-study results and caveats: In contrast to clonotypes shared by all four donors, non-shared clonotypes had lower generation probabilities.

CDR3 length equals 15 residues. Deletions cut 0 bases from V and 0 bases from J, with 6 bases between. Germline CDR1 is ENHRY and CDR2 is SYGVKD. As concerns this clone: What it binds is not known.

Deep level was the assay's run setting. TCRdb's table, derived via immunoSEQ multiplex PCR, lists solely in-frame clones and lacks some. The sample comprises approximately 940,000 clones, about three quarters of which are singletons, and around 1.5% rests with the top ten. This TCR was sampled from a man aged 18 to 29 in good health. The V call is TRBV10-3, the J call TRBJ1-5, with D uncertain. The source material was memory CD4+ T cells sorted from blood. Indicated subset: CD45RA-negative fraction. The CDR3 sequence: CAISESSGSNQPQHF. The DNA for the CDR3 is TGTGCCATCAGTGAGTCCTCCGGTAGCAATCAGCCCCAGCATTTT.